This is a list of T cell receptor beta chains from one sample in a study of early T cells in non-severe SARS-CoV-2 infection. TCRdb processed the 5' RACE reads anew with MiXCR; each CDR3 protein has one entry. The table lists about 63,000 distinct CDR3 sequences, 10% to 15% of them singletons. Sequencing input: whole blood. Receptor source: an adult who was a healthcare worker with PCR-confirmed SARS-CoV-2 infection or an uninfected control (not recorded which). Both conserved end residues are part of each CDR3. Fields, in order: CDR3 length, V gene, CDR3 protein.

cdr3_length: 15; v_call: TRBV20-1; cdr3_aa: CSAPGLAGGQETQYF
cdr3_length: 13; v_call: TRBV6-2/TRBV6-3; cdr3_aa: CASSYSGGQTQYF
cdr3_length: 13; v_call: TRBV7-2; cdr3_aa: CASSLKTTDTQYF
cdr3_length: 13; v_call: TRBV2; cdr3_aa: CASSRVPQETQYF
cdr3_length: 13; v_call: TRBV6-6; cdr3_aa: CASIGSANEKLFF
cdr3_length: 16; v_call: TRBV9; cdr3_aa: CASSVAGRTTNEKLFF
cdr3_length: 17; v_call: TRBV7-3; cdr3_aa: CASSLTTGLAGADTQYF
cdr3_length: 15; v_call: TRBV20-1; cdr3_aa: CSAPRAGAAGDTQYF
cdr3_length: 14; v_call: TRBV9; cdr3_aa: CASSVASSSYEQYF
cdr3_length: 16; v_call: TRBV5-5; cdr3_aa: CASSWGQGGWGTEAFF
cdr3_length: 14; v_call: TRBV7-9; cdr3_aa: CASSLDSNQDTQYF
cdr3_length: 10; v_call: TRBV29-1; cdr3_aa: CSALSDEQYF
cdr3_length: 16; v_call: TRBV5-1; cdr3_aa: CASSSRDRESNQPQHF
cdr3_length: 14; v_call: TRBV20-1; cdr3_aa: CSAVGTSIYNEQFF
cdr3_length: 16; v_call: TRBV14; cdr3_aa: CASSQDGQGDYYGYTF